This T cell receptor (beta chain) stems from a study of T cells after yellow fever vaccination. Each CDR3 protein gets one entry after TCRdb re-called the 5' RACE reads with MiXCR. Altogether about 300,000 distinct CDR3 sequences are present, 8.5% to 10% being singletons, with the ten largest covering around 3.4%. V trimming: 3 bases; J trimming: 6 bases; junction bases outside the gene matches: 6. In germline, CDR1 is SGHDT, CDR2 YYEEEE. The CDR3 covers 17 residues. This material consisted of CD4+ T cells sorted from PBMCs, taken 5 days after the yellow fever booster vaccination. This TCR came from a man aged 18 to 30 who received the YFV17D yellow fever vaccine. The chain links TRBV5-6 to TRBJ2-1; 16 bases line up with TRBD2. The CDR3 nucleotides read TGTGCCAGCAGCTGGGGACTAGCGGGGGGGCGAGCCAATGAGCAGTTCTTC. Residues: CASSWGLAGGRANEQFF.